Listed below are T cell receptor beta chains from one sample, sequenced in a study of long-term antiretroviral therapy in people with HIV. Sequenced by immunoSEQ multiplex PCR; TCRdb stores in-frame clones only, minus some. The table lists about 27,000 clones, more than 80% of them singletons. The material sequenced was unsorted PBMCs, taken 3 years after starting antiretroviral therapy. The origin of the receptors is a man aged 40-55 years with HIV. Both conserved end residues are part of each CDR3. A D gene is named only where the DNA matches it firmly. Some rows have no size entry. The others give once, few or many, or a class for an expanded clone.

V: TRBV6-6
D: TRBD1
size: -
J: TRBJ1-4
CDR3: CASSTGRDRNEKLFF
DNA: TGTGCCAGCAGTACGGGTCGGGACAGAAATGAAAAACTGTTTTTT

V: TRBV5-1
D: TRBD2
size: -
J: TRBJ2-1
CDR3: CASSLSGAIYNEQFF
DNA: TGCGCCAGCAGCTTGAGCGGGGCGATCTACAATGAGCAGTTCTTC

V: TRBV7-8
D: -
size: -
J: TRBJ2-3
CDR3: CASTSFSETQYF
DNA: TGTGCCAGCACCTCCTTTAGCGAAACGCAGTATTTT

V: TRBV7-3
D: -
size: -
J: TRBJ2-3
CDR3: CASTTGPYTDTQYF
DNA: TGTGCCAGCACCACGGGGCCGTACACAGATACGCAGTATTTT

V: TRBV5-5
D: -
size: once
J: TRBJ2-7
CDR3: CASSLGRAVQNEQYF
DNA: TGTGCCAGCAGCTTGGGGCGGGCCGTTCAGAACGAGCAGTACTTC

V: TRBV2
D: -
size: -
J: TRBJ2-1
CDR3: CASGLQRNEQFF
DNA: TGTGCCAGCGGTCTCCAAAGGAATGAGCAGTTCTTC

V: TRBV6-1
D: -
size: -
J: TRBJ2-6
CDR3: CASSGGGQANVLTF
DNA: TGTGCCAGCAGCGGAGGGGGACAGGCCAACGTCCTGACTTTC

V: TRBV19
D: -
size: -
J: TRBJ2-1
CDR3: CASSILEGGNEQFF
DNA: TGTGCCAGTAGTATTTTAGAGGGGGGGAATGAGCAGTTCTTC

V: TRBV15
D: -
size: few
J: TRBJ2-1
CDR3: CATKRDTSSYNEQFF
DNA: TGTGCCACCAAAAGGGACACCTCCTCCTACAATGAGCAGTTCTTC

V: TRBV5-1
D: TRBD2
size: -
J: TRBJ2-3
CDR3: CASSSGASGGADTQYF
DNA: TGCGCCAGCAGCTCAGGGGCCAGCGGGGGGGCTGATACGCAGTATTTT